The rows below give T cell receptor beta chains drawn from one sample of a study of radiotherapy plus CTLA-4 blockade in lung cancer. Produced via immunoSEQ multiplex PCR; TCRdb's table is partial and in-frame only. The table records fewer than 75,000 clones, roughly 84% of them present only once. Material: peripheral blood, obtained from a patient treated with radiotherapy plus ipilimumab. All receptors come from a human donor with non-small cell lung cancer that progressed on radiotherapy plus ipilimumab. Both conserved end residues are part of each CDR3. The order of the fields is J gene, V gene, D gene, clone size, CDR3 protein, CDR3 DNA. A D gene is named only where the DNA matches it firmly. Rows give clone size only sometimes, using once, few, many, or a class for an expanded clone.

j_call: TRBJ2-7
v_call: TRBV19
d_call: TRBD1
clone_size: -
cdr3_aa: CASSIPPMTGRNYEQYF
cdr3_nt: TGTGCCAGTAGTATACCGCCGATGACAGGGCGCAACTACGAGCAGTACTTC

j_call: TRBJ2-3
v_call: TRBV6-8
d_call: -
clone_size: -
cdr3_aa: CASSYSGGFMSTDTQYF
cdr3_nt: TGTGCCAGCAGTTACTCGGGAGGTTTTATGAGCACAGATACGCAGTATTTT

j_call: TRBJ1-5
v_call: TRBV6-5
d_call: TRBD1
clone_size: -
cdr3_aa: CASRRTAGGIQPQHF
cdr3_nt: TGTGCCAGCAGGAGGACCGCAGGGGGCATTCAGCCCCAGCATTTT

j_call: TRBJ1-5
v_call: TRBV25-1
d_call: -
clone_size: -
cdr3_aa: CASSGWVGNQPQHF
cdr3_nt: TGTGCCAGCAGTGGGTGGGTGGGCAATCAGCCCCAGCATTTT

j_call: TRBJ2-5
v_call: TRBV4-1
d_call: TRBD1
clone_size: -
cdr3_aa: CASSQKGTETQETQYF
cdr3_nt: TGCGCCAGCAGCCAAAAGGGGACAGAAACTCAAGAGACCCAGTACTTC

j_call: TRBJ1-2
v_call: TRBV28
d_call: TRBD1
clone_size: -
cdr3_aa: CASSSTGARTF
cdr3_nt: TGTGCCAGCAGTTCCACAGGGGCACGCACCTTC

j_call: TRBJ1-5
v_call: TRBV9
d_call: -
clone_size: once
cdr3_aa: CASSVGAYSNQPQHF
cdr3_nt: TGTGCCAGCAGCGTAGGGGCCTATAGCAATCAGCCCCAGCATTTT

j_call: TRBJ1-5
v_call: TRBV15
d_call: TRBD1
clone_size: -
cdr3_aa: CATSRQGAGNQPQHF
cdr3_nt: TGTGCCACCAGTAGACAGGGGGCGGGCAATCAGCCCCAGCATTTT

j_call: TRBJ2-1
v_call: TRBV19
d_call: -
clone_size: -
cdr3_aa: CASSIDRLGHPHNEQFF
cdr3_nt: TGTGCCAGTAGTATAGATCGGTTGGGGCACCCCCACAATGAGCAGTTCTTC

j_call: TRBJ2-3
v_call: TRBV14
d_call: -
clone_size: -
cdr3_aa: CASSQDLRRNTDTQYF
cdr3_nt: TGTGCCAGCAGCCAAGATCTACGGCGAAACACAGATACGCAGTATTTT

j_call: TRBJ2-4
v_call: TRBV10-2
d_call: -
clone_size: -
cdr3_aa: CASSENPGAIEMENIQYF
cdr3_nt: TGCGCCAGCAGTGAGAATCCAGGGGCGATAGAGATGGAAAACATTCAGTACTTC

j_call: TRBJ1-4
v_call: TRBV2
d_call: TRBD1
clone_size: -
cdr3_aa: CASRLRTGDVEKLFF
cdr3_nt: TGTGCCAGCAGATTAAGGACAGGGGATGTTGAAAAACTGTTTTTT

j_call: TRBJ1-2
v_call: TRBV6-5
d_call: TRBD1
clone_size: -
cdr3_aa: CASSSPDRVSYGYTF
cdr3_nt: TGTGCCAGCAGTTCTCCTGACAGGGTGAGCTATGGCTACACCTTC

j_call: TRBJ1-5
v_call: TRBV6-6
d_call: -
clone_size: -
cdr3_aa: CASSYGGRNQPQHF
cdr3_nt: TGTGCCAGCAGTTACGGCGGCAGAAATCAGCCCCAGCATTTT

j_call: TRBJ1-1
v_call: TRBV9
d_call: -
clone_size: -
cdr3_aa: CASSVQGNTEAFF
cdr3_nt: TGTGCCAGCAGCGTCCAGGGGAACACTGAAGCTTTCTTT

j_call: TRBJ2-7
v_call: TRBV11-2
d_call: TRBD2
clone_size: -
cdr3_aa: CASSSIVRLAGLEEQYF
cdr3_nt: TGTGCCAGCAGCTCCATTGTAAGGCTAGCGGGACTAGAGGAGCAGTACTTC

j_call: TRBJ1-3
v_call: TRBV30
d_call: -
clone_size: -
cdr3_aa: CAWGAPASGNTIYF
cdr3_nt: TGTGCCTGGGGGGCTCCGGCCTCTGGAAACACCATATATTTT

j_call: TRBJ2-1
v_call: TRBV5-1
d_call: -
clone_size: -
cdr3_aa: CASSTGAVSYNEQFF
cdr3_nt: TGCGCCAGCAGCACGGGGGCGGTCTCCTACAATGAGCAGTTCTTC

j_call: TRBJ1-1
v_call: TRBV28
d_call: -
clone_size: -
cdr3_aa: CASLGASSMNTEAFF
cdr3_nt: TGTGCCAGCTTGGGGGCATCCTCAATGAACACTGAAGCTTTCTTT

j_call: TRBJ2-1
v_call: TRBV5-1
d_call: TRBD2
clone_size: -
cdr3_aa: CASSDGGGEQEQFF
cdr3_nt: TGCGCCAGCAGCGACGGCGGGGGGGAACAAGAGCAGTTCTTC

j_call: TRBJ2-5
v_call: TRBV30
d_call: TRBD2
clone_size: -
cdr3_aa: CAWNPPLREAQYF
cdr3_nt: TGTGCCTGGAACCCCCCTCTCCGGGAGGCCCAGTACTTC

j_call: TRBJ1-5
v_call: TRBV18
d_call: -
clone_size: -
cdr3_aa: CASSRDIDNQPQHF
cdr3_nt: TGTGCCAGCTCACGGGACATTGACAATCAGCCCCAGCATTTT

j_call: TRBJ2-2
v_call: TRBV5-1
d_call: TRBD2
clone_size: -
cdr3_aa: CASSRAGSTTGELFF
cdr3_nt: TGCGCCAGCAGCCGAGCGGGGTCAACCACCGGGGAGCTGTTTTTT

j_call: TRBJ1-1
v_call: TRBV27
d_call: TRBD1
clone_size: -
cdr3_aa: CASSTRTGVAEAFF
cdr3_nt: TGTGCCAGCAGTACGCGGACAGGGGTCGCTGAAGCTTTCTTT

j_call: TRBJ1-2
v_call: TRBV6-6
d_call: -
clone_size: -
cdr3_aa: CATSPVDNYGYTF
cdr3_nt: TGTGCCACCAGTCCAGTAGATAACTATGGCTACACCTTC

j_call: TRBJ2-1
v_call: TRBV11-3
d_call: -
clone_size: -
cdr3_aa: CASSKGVSSYNEQFF
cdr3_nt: TGTGCCAGCAGCAAGGGAGTCTCATCCTACAATGAGCAGTTCTTC

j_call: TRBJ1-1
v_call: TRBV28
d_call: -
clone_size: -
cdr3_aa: CASSLGAANTEAFF
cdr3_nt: TGTGCCAGCAGTTTAGGGGCAGCGAACACTGAAGCTTTCTTT

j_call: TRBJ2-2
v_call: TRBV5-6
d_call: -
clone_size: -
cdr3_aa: CASRRSLATGELFF
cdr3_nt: TGTGCCAGCAGGCGGTCATTGGCGACCGGGGAGCTGTTTTTT

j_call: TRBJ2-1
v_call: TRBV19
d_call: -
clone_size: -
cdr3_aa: CASSIGPEQFF
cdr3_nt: TGTGCCAGTAGTATTGGGCCCGAGCAGTTCTTC

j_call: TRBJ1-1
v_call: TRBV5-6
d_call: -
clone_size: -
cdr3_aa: CASSRDRLGYTEAFF
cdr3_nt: TGTGCCAGCAGCCGCGACAGGTTGGGGTACACTGAAGCTTTCTTT

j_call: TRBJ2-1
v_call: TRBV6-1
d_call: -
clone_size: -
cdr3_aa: CASSEIWLSEDEQFF
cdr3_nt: TGTGCCAGCAGTGAAATTTGGCTATCAGAGGATGAGCAGTTCTTC

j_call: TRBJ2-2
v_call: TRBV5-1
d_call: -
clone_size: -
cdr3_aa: CASSLQTNTGELFF
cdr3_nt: TGCGCCAGCAGCTTACAGACGAACACCGGGGAGCTGTTTTTT

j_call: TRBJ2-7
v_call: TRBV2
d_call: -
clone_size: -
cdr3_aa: CASSEYTDLLYEQYF
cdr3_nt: TGTGCCAGCAGTGAGTACACGGATTTATTGTACGAGCAGTACTTC

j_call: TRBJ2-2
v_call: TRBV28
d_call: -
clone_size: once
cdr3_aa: CASTPSGGHPRTGELFF
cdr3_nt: TGTGCCAGCACCCCCTCTGGCGGCCACCCCCGGACCGGGGAGCTGTTTTTT

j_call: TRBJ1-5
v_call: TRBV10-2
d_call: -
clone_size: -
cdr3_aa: CASSRTDPSNQPQHF
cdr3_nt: TGCGCCAGCAGTAGGACAGACCCTAGCAATCAGCCCCAGCATTTT

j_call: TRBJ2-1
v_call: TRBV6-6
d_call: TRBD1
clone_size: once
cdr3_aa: CASSSTGTVSYNEQFF
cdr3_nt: TGTGCCAGCAGTTCGACAGGGACCGTCTCCTACAATGAGCAGTTCTTC

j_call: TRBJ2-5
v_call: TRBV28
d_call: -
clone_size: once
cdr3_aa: CASSLRQETQYF
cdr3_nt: TGTGCCAGCAGTTTACGTCAAGAGACCCAGTACTTC